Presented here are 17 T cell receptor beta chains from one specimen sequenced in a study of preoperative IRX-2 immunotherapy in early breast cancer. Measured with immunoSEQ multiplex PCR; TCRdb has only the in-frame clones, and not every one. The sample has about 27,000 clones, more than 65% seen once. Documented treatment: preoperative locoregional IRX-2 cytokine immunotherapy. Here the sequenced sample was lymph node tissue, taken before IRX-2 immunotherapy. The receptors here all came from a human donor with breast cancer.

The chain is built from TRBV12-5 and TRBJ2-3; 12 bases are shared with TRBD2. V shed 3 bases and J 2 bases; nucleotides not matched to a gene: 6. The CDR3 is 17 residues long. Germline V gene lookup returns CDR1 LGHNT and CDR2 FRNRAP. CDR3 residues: CASGLGLAGTITDTQYF. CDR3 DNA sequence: TGTGCTAGTGGTTTAGGACTAGCGGGGACCATCACAGATACGCAGTATTTT.

Here the CDR3 DNA reads TGTGCCAGCAGTTTTGGACAGGGCCGACATAGCAATCAGCCCCAGCATTTT. It specifies CASSFGQGRHSNQPQHF. The genes are TRBV6-8 and TRBJ1-5, with TRBD1 identical over 8 bases. The V gene end was trimmed by 4 bases and the J gene end by 0 bases; junction bases not matched to a gene: 8. Germline assignment: CDR1 MNHGY and CDR2 SAAAGT. This CDR3 region has 17 residues.

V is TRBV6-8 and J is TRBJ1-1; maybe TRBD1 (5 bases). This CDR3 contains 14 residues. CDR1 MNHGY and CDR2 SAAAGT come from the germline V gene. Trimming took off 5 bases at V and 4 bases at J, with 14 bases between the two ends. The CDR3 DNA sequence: TGTGCCAGCAGTGTTGCAGGGTCGGGCACTGAAGCTTTCTTT. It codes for CASSVAGSGTEAFF.

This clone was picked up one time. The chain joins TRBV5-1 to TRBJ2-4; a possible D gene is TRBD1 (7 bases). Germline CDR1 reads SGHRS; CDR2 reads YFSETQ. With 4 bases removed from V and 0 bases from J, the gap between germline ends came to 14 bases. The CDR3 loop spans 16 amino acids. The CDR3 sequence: CASSLGGGLAKNIQYF. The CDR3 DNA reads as TGCGCCAGCAGCCTAGGAGGGGGCCTAGCCAAAAACATTCAGTACTTC.

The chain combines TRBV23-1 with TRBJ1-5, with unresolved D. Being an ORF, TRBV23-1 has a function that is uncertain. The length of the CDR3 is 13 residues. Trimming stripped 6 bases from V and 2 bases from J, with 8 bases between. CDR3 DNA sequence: TGCGCCAGCAGCTTGACGGGCAATCAGCCCCAGCATTTT. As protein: CASSLTGNQPQHF.

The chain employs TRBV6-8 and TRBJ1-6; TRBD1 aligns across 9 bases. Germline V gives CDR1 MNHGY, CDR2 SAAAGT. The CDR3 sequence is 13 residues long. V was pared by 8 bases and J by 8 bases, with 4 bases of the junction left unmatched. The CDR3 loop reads CASGQGYYSPLHF. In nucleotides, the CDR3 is TGTGCCAGCGGACAGGGGTATTATTCACCCCTCCACTTT.

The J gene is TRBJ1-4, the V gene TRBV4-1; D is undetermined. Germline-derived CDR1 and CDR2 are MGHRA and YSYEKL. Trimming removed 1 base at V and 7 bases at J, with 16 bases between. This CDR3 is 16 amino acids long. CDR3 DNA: TGCGCCAGCAGCCAAGGTGGAGGGTTACGGGTTGAAAAACTGTTTTTT. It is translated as CASSQGGGLRVEKLFF.

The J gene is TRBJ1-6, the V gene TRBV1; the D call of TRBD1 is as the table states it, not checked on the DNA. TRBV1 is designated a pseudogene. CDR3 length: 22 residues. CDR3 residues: CASSHRAAGTGARWSYNSPLHF. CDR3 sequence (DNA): TGCGCCAGCAGCCATCGGGCGGCAGGGACAGGGGCGCGGTGGTCCTATAATTCACCCCTCCACTTT.

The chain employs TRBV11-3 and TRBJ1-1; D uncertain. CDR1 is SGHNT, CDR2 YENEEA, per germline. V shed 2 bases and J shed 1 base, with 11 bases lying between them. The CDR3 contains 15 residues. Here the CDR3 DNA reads TGTGCCAGCAGCTTATCCGGACGGCCGAACACTGAAGCTTTCTTT. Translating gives CASSLSGRPNTEAFF.

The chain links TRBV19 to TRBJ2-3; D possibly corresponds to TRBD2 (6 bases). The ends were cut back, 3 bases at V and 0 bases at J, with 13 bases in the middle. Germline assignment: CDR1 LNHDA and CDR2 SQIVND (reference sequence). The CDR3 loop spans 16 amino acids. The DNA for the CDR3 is TGTGCCAGTAGTATGGGTAATAGCGGTAGCACAGATACGCAGTATTTT. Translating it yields CASSMGNSGSTDTQYF.

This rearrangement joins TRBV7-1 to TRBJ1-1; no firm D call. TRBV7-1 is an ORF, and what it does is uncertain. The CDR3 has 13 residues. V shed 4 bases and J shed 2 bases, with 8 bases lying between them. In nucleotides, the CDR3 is TGTGCCAGCAGCTTACACAGAAACACTGAAGCTTTCTTT. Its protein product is CASSLHRNTEAFF.

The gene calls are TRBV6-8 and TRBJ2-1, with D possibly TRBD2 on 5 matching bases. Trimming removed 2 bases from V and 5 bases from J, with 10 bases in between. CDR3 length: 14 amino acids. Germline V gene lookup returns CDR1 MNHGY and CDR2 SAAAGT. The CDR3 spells CASSYPSRNNEQFF. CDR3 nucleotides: TGTGCCAGCAGTTACCCTAGCCGGAACAATGAGCAGTTCTTC.

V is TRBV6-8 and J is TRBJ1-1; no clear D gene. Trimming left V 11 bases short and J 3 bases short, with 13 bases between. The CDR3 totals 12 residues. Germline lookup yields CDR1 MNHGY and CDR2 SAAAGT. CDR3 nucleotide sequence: TGTGCCTCCGGACCCCAGGACACTGAAGCTTTCTTT. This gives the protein CASGPQDTEAFF.

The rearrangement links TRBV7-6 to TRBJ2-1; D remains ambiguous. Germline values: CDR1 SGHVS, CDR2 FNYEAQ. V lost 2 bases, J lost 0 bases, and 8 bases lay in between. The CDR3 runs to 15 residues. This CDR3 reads CASSLRADSYNEQFF. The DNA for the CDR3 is TGTGCCAGCAGCTTAAGGGCAGACTCCTACAATGAGCAGTTCTTC.

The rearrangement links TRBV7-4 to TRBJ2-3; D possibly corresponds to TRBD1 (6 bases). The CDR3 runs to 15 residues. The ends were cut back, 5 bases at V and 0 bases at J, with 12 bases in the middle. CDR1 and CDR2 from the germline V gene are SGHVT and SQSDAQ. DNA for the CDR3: TGTGCCAGCAGCCACCCAGGGGTTAGCACAGATACGCAGTATTTT. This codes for CASSHPGVSTDTQYF.

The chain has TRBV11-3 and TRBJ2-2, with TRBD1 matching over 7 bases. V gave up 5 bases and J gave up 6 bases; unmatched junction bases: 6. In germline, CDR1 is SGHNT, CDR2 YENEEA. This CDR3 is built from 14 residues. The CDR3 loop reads CASSPTGVSGELFF. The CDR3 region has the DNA TGTGCCAGCAGCCCAACAGGGGTTTCCGGGGAGCTGTTTTTT. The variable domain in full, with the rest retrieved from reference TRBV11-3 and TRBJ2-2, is EAGVVQSPRYKIIEKKQPVAFWCNPISGHNTLYWYLQNLGQGPELLIRYENEEAVDDSQLPKDRFSAERLKGVDSTLKIQPAELGDSAVYLCASSPTGVSGELFFGEGSRLTVL.

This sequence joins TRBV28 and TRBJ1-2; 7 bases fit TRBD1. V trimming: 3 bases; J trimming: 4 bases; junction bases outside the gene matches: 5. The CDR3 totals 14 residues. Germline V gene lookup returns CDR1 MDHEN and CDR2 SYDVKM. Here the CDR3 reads CASSFRRQGYGYTF. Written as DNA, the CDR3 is TGTGCCAGCAGTTTCCGTCGACAGGGCTATGGCTACACCTTC.